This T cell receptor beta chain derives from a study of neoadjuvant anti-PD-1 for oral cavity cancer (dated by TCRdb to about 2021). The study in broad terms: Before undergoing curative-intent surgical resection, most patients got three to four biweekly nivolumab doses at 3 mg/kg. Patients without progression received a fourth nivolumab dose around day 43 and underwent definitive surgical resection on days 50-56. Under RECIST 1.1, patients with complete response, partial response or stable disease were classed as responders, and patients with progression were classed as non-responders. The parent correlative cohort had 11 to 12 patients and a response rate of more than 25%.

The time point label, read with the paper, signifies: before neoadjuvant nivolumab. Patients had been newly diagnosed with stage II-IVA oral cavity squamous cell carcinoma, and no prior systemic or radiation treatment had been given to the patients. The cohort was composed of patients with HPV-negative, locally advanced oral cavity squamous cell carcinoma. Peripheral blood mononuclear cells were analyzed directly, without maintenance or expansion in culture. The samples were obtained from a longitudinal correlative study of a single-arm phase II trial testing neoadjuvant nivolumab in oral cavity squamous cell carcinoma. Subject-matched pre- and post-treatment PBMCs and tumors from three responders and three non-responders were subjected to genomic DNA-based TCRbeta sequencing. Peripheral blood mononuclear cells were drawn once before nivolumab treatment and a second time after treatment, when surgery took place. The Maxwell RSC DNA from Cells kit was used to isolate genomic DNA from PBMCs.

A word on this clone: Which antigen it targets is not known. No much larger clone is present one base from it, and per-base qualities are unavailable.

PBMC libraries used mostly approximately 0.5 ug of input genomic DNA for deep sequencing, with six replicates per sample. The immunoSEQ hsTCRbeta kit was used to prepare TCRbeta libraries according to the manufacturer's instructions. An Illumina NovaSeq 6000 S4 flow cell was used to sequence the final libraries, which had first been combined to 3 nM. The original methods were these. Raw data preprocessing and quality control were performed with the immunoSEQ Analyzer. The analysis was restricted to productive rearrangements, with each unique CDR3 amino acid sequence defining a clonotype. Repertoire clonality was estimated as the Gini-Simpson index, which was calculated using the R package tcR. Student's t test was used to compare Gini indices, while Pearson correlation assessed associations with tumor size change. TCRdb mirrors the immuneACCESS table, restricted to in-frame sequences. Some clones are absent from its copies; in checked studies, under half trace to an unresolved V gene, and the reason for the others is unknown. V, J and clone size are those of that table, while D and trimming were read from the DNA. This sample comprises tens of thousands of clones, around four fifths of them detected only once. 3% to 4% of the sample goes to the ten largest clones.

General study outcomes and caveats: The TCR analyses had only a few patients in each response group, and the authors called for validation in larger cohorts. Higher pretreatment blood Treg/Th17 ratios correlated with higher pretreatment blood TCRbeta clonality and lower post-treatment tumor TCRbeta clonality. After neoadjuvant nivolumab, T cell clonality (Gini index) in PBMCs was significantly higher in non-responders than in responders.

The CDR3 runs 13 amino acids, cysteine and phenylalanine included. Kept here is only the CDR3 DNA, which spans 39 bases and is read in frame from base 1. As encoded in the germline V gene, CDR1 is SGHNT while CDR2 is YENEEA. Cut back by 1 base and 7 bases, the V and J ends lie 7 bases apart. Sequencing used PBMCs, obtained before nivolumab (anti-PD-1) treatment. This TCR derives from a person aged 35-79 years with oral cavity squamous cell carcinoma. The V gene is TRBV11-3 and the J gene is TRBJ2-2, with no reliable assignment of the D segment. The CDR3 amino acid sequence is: CASSLVSDGELFF. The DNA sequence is TGTGCCAGCAGCTTAGTGTCCGACGGGGAGCTGTTTTTT.